This is a list of T cell receptor beta chains from one sample in a study of cytomegalovirus exposure and HLA in healthy donors. Measured with immunoSEQ multiplex PCR; TCRdb has only the in-frame clones, and not every one. The table includes 110,000 to 150,000 clones, 84% detected once. The sequencing sample was made of PBMCs. These receptors all stem from a boy aged 2 to 10 in good health and CMV-seronegative. Both conserved end residues are part of each CDR3. Fields, in order: V gene, J gene, clone size, D gene, CDR3 protein, CDR3 DNA. A D gene is named only where the DNA matches it firmly. Some rows have no size entry. The others give once, few or many, or a class for an expanded clone.

TRBV4-3	TRBJ1-3	.	.	CASSQDWADSGNTIYF	TGCGCCAGCAGCCAAGATTGGGCAGACTCTGGAAACACCATATATTTT
TRBV28	TRBJ1-3	few	TRBD1	CASSPHDRGSGNTIYF	TGTGCCAGCAGTCCCCACGACAGGGGCTCTGGAAACACCATATATTTT
TRBV7-2	TRBJ2-1	.	TRBD1	CASSLRTGYNEQFF	TGTGCCAGCAGCCTACGGACAGGTTACAATGAGCAGTTCTTC
TRBV6-7	TRBJ2-1	.	.	CASRSQPVGYNEQFF	TGTGCCAGCAGGAGCCAACCCGTCGGGTACAATGAGCAGTTCTTC
TRBV7-8	TRBJ1-2	.	.	CASSPGRQGVGYTF	TGTGCCAGCAGCCCAGGTCGACAAGGCGTGGGCTACACCTTC
TRBV27	TRBJ2-7	.	.	CASSLKGVQSYEQYF	TGTGCCAGCAGTCTAAAGGGAGTCCAGTCTTACGAGCAGTACTTC
TRBV6-5	TRBJ1-1	.	.	CASSRPRGTNTEAFF	TGTGCCAGCAGTCGTCCTAGGGGCACGAACACTGAAGCTTTCTTT
TRBV21-1	TRBJ2-7	.	.	CASSKVFGTSGNYEQYF	TGTGCCAGCAGCAAAGTGTTTGGAACTAGCGGAAACTACGAGCAGTACTTC
TRBV19	TRBJ2-1	.	TRBD2	CASSTGLAPLDEQFF	TGTGCCAGTAGTACGGGACTAGCGCCCCTCGATGAGCAGTTCTTC
TRBV19	TRBJ1-1	.	.	CASSVRGGMNTEAFF	TGTGCCAGTAGTGTACGAGGGGGAATGAACACTGAAGCTTTCTTT
TRBV28	TRBJ1-4	.	TRBD1	CASSYSQGFDEKLFF	TGTGCCAGCAGTTATTCACAGGGGTTCGATGAAAAACTGTTTTTT
TRBV6-4	TRBJ2-5	few	.	CASSGTTGETQYF	TGTGCCAGCAGTGGGACTACAGGAGAGACCCAGTACTTC
TRBV7-8	TRBJ2-1	.	TRBD2	CASSLAWGRGVTYNEQFF	TGTGCCAGCAGCTTAGCGTGGGGGCGGGGGGTAACCTACAATGAGCAGTTCTTC
TRBV5-4	TRBJ2-7	.	TRBD2	CASSGGFSGSKYEQYF	TGTGCCAGCAGCGGAGGCTTTAGCGGGAGCAAGTACGAGCAGTACTTC
TRBV7-9	TRBJ2-7	.	.	CASSLTGSPYEQYF	TGTGCCAGCAGCTTAACCGGGTCCCCCTACGAGCAGTACTTC
TRBV5-1	TRBJ2-2	.	.	CASEKGGNTGELFF	TGCGCCAGCGAGAAAGGGGGGAACACCGGGGAGCTGTTTTTT
TRBV4-1	TRBJ2-7	.	.	CASSHGHPYEQYF	TGCGCCAGCAGCCACGGACACCCGTACGAGCAGTACTTC
TRBV9	TRBJ2-3	.	.	CASSPSGRVLTGELGTDTQYF	TGTGCCAGCAGCCCCTCGGGCCGGGTCCTCACGGGGGAGCTCGGCACAGATACGCAGTATTTT
TRBV7-3	TRBJ1-1	.	.	CASSLRGEATEAFF	TGTGCCAGCAGCCTCAGAGGGGAGGCCACTGAAGCTTTCTTT
TRBV5-4	TRBJ2-2	.	.	CASSRGHANTGELFF	TGTGCCAGCAGCCGGGGACACGCGAACACCGGGGAGCTGTTTTTT
TRBV19	TRBJ1-1	.	.	CASSIDQVTEAFF	TGTGCCAGTAGTATAGATCAGGTTACTGAAGCTTTCTTT
TRBV19	TRBJ1-2	.	.	CASTPLRGIGYTF	TGTGCCAGTACCCCCCTGCGGGGTATCGGCTACACCTTC
TRBV5-1	TRBJ1-2	.	.	CASRLVGTTNYGYTF	TGCGCCAGCAGGCTGGTGGGGACAACTAACTATGGCTACACCTTC
TRBV10-2	TRBJ2-1	few	TRBD2	CASSESHGGSEQFF	TGCGCCAGCAGTGAGTCCCACGGGGGGAGTGAGCAGTTCTTC
TRBV14	TRBJ2-5	.	.	CASSQQIAWETQYF	TGTGCCAGCAGCCAACAGATCGCCTGGGAGACCCAGTACTTC
TRBV11-2	TRBJ1-1	.	.	CASSLGDPGAEAFF	TGTGCCAGCAGCTTGGGGGATCCGGGGGCTGAAGCTTTCTTT
TRBV5-4	TRBJ2-1	once	.	CASSPRDKPYNEQFF	TGTGCCAGCAGCCCTCGGGACAAGCCTTACAATGAGCAGTTCTTC
TRBV5-1	TRBJ2-7	once	.	CASSAEDRSLWYEQYF	TGCGCCAGCAGTGCCGAAGACAGGTCGTTGTGGTACGAGCAGTACTTC
TRBV7-3	TRBJ2-7	.	TRBD2	CASSPLGGGPREQYF	TGTGCCAGCAGCCCCTTGGGGGGAGGGCCAAGGGAGCAGTACTTC
TRBV6-4	TRBJ2-7	.	TRBD2	CASSATSGTYEQYF	TGTGCCAGCAGTGCAACTAGCGGGACCTACGAGCAGTACTTC
TRBV29-1	TRBJ2-1	.	.	CSVGGGQPIQFF	TGCAGCGTTGGAGGTGGACAGCCGATCCAGTTCTTC
TRBV11-3	TRBJ2-2	.	TRBD2	CASSVAGGANTGELFF	TGTGCCAGCAGCGTGGCGGGGGGTGCGAACACCGGGGAGCTGTTTTTT
TRBV7-6	TRBJ2-6	once	.	CASSLTGQTDSGANVLTF	TGTGCCAGCAGCTTGACCGGTCAGACAGACTCTGGGGCCAACGTCCTGACTTTC
TRBV6-5	TRBJ1-1	.	TRBD1	CASSYSAGGTEAFF	TGTGCCAGCAGTTACTCTGCAGGGGGCACTGAAGCTTTCTTT
TRBV11-2	TRBJ1-1	.	.	CASSLSSRPNTEAFF	TGTGCCAGCAGCTTATCATCCAGGCCGAACACTGAAGCTTTCTTT
TRBV5-1	TRBJ2-1	.	TRBD2	CASSLTSGDYNEQFF	TGCGCCAGCAGCTTGACTAGCGGAGATTACAATGAGCAGTTCTTC
TRBV13	TRBJ2-1	few	TRBD1	CASSPGTGDEQFF	TGTGCCAGCAGCCCAGGGACAGGGGATGAGCAGTTCTTC
TRBV18	TRBJ1-4	.	.	CASSPPAPGGATNEKLFF	TGTGCCAGCTCACCACCCGCTCCCGGTGGAGCAACTAATGAAAAACTGTTTTTT
TRBV5-1	TRBJ2-7	few	TRBD2	CASSWGLAGDSYEQYF	TGCGCCAGCAGCTGGGGACTAGCGGGGGACTCCTACGAGCAGTACTTC
TRBV28	TRBJ2-7	.	.	CASSFDQGTYEQYF	TGTGCCAGCAGTTTCGACCAGGGGACCTACGAGCAGTACTTC